The present entry profiles one T cell receptor (beta chain) with its context. Sequencing targeted TCR beta in blood CD8+ and CD4+ T cells. Negative isolation yielded CD4+ and CD8+ T cells, and FACS enriched TEMRA cells. The data originate from a study of CD8 T cells in Susac syndrome. V lost 6 bases to trimming and J lost 3 bases; unmatched junction nucleotides: 1. The CDR3 is 12 residues long. Per germline, CDR1 SQVTM and CDR2 ANQGSEA. Random hexamers were used to reverse transcribe an amount of 0.5 to 1 ug RNA. The TCR beta CDR3 was amplified by immunoSEQ multiplex PCR across 54 Vbeta, 13 Jbeta. From the immunoSEQ multiplex PCR reads, TCRdb called clonotypes with MiXCR, one entry per CDR3 protein. The sample comprises 250,000 to 350,000 distinct CDR3 sequences, about 91% of which are singletons, and over 0.065% rests with the top ten.

What was sequenced was CD4+ T cells from PBMCs. This TCR derives from a human donor with multiple sclerosis. The rearrangement joins TRBV29-1 to TRBJ2-3; 9 nucleotides match TRBD1. CDR3 bases: TGCAGCGTGGGGACAGGGACAGATACGCAGTATTTT. It yields the protein CSVGTGTDTQYF.